The clone carrying this TCR beta chain was seen just once. Here immunoSEQ multiplex PCR was the method, and the copy in TCRdb shows in-frame clones only, minus some. The sample holds 54,000 or so clones, about 94% seen once. These data belong to a study of T cell changes during pregnancy in multiple sclerosis. Germline V gene lookup returns CDR1 LNHDA and CDR2 SQIVND (reference sequence). Trimming stripped 3 bases from V and 4 bases from J, with 16 bases between. This CDR3 is built from 16 residues. The V gene is TRBV19, the J gene TRBJ1-5; weak D call: TRBD1 (5 bases). The clonotype comes from a female donor with multiple sclerosis, enrolled in a pregnancy study. The sample in question was CD4+ T cells from peripheral blood mononuclear cells, obtained before pregnancy. The CDR3 bases are TGTGCCAGTAGTATTTCGGACATCCTGTCAAATCAGCCCCAGCATTTT. It is translated as CASSISDILSNQPQHF.